This T cell receptor beta chain came from a study of CD8 T cells in ankylosing spondylitis. Study conclusions and caveats: Matched ankylosing spondylitis synovial fluid reportedly contained a significantly enriched population of disease-linked clones. Roughly eight highly homologous variants made up a TCR beta motif, and this motif appeared characteristic of ankylosing spondylitis blood. Peripheral blood samples showed relatively rare disease-linked clones, and these clones were CD8+.

V trimming: 6 bases; J trimming: 5 bases; junction bases outside the gene matches: 6. There are 15 residues in the CDR3. Germline assignment: CDR1 SGHTA and CDR2 FQGNSA. On this clonotype itself: The antigen is unknown.

TCRdb re-derived calls from the 5' RACE reads in MiXCR, one entry per CDR3 protein. Among fewer than 400,000 distinct CDR3 sequences listed, approximately 20% were seen once. The clonotype was recovered from a male donor with ankylosing spondylitis. The sample consisted of blood, either unsorted or a sorted T cell fraction (not recorded which). J is TRBJ2-7 and V is TRBV7-2, with TRBD2 identical over 14 bases. The CDR3 protein is CASREGLAGVNEQYF. CDR3 sequence (DNA): TGTGCCAGCAGGGAGGGACTAGCGGGAGTAAACGAGCAGTACTTC.